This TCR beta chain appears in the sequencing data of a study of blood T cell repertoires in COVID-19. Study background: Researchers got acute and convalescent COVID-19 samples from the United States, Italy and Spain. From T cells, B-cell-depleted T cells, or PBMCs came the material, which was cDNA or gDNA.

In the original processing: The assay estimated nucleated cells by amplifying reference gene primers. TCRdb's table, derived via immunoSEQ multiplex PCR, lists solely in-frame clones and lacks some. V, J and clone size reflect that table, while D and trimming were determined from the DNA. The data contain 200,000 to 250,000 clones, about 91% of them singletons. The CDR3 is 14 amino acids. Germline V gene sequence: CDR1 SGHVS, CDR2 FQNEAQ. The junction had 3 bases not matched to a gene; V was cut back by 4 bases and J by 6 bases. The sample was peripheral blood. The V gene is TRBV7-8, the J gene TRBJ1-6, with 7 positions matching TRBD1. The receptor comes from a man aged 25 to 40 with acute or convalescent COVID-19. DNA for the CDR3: TGTGCCAGCAGCTCGGGACAGCCTAATTCACCCCTCCACTTT. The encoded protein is CASSSGQPNSPLHF.